The 5 T cell receptor beta chains below were found in one sample sequenced in a study of cytomegalovirus exposure and HLA in healthy donors. The PCR contained 60 Vbeta and 13 Jbeta primers. Clones were read by immunoSEQ multiplex PCR, and TCRdb kept only the in-frame ones, dropping some. The sample carries 150,000 to 170,000 clones, around 72% recorded once. Sequences were obtained from PBMCs. Receptors originate from a man aged 18 to 30 in good health and CMV-seronegative.

The rearrangement uses TRBV13 and TRBJ1-5, with D uncertain. From germline, CDR1 is PRHDT and CDR2 FYEKMQ (reference sequence). Trimming removed 6 bases from V and 3 bases from J, with 9 bases in between. The CDR3 has 13 amino acids. The CDR3 coding sequence is TGTGCCAGCAGTCTAGGCATCAATCAGCCCCAGCATTTT. Amino acid sequence: CASSLGINQPQHF.

The chain is built from TRBV2 and TRBJ2-1, with 13 positions matching TRBD2. The CDR3 has 18 residues. Unmatched junction bases numbered 7, after V lost 5 bases and J lost 0 bases. Germline V lookup: CDR1 SNHLY, CDR2 FYNNEI. In nucleotides, the CDR3 is TGTGCCAGCAGTCAAACGCGGACTAGCGGGAGCTCCTACAATGAGCAGTTCTTC. Translated: CASSQTRTSGSSYNEQFF.

The gene calls are TRBV4-1 and TRBJ2-7; TRBD1 matches 8 bases. Germline V gene lookup returns CDR1 MGHRA and CDR2 YSYEKL. This CDR3 spans 15 amino acids. V was pared by 0 bases and J by 7 bases, with 8 bases of the junction left unmatched. The CDR3 sequence: CASSQDPRGPFEQYF. CDR3 nucleotides: TGCGCCAGCAGCCAAGATCCCAGGGGGCCTTTTGAGCAGTACTTC.

The rearrangement links TRBV18 to TRBJ2-5; D remains unclear. Germline values: CDR1 KGHSH, CDR2 LQKENI. V dropped 3 bases and J dropped 7 bases, with 9 bases sitting between them. This CDR3 region has 12 residues. Written as DNA, the CDR3 is TGTGCCAGCTCACCCGGGTCCGGGACCCAGTACTTC. Translated, it gives CASSPGSGTQYF.

This chain connects TRBV30 to TRBJ1-2; no clear D. V was shortened by 3 bases and J by 7 bases, with 9 bases between the two germline ends. Germline V gene lookup returns CDR1 GTSNPN and CDR2 SVGIG (reference sequence). The CDR3 loop spans 11 amino acids. The CDR3 is CAWSGVFGYTF. DNA for the CDR3: TGTGCCTGGAGCGGGGTTTTTGGCTACACCTTC.